The rows below give T cell receptor beta chains drawn from one sample of a study of PD-L1 blockade in urothelial cancer. Sequencing was performed with immunoSEQ multiplex PCR; in TCRdb, only in-frame clones are kept and a portion is missing. The sample has approximately 90,000 clones, about 83% seen once; the top ten hold about 2.1%. Specimen: PBMCs, collected around atezolizumab (anti-PD-L1) treatment. These receptors were obtained from a man aged 55 to 70 with urothelial cancer. Each CDR3 is given with its conserved first and last residue. D genes are given only for firm matches. Clone size is shown for a subset of rows, as once, few, many or a class of expanded clone.

clone_size: NA
d_call: TRBD2
v_call: TRBV10-1
j_call: TRBJ2-3
cdr3_nt: TGCGCCAGCAGGAGCGGGAGTGCAACAGATACGCAGTATTTT
cdr3_aa: CASRSGSATDTQYF

clone_size: once
d_call: NA
v_call: TRBV19
j_call: TRBJ1-5
cdr3_nt: TGTGCCAGTAGCCCACAGGGCGGCAATCAGCCCCAGCATTTT
cdr3_aa: CASSPQGGNQPQHF

clone_size: NA
d_call: TRBD2
v_call: TRBV28
j_call: TRBJ2-5
cdr3_nt: TGTGCCAGCAGGGCTACCCGGACTAGCCAAGAGACCCAGTACTTC
cdr3_aa: CASRATRTSQETQYF

clone_size: NA
d_call: NA
v_call: TRBV11-2
j_call: TRBJ1-2
cdr3_nt: TGTGCCAGCAGCTTAGATCCCGACAGGAACTATGGCTACACCTTC
cdr3_aa: CASSLDPDRNYGYTF

clone_size: few
d_call: TRBD2
v_call: TRBV27
j_call: TRBJ2-7
cdr3_nt: TGTGCCAGCAGTAGACCGACTAGCGCCGAGCAGTACTTC
cdr3_aa: CASSRPTSAEQYF

clone_size: NA
d_call: TRBD2
v_call: TRBV7-9
j_call: TRBJ2-1
cdr3_nt: TGTGCCAGCAGCTCCAGCGGGAATAACAATGAGCAGTTCTTC
cdr3_aa: CASSSSGNNNEQFF

clone_size: NA
d_call: TRBD1
v_call: TRBV29-1
j_call: TRBJ1-2
cdr3_nt: TGCAGCGTTGAAGTCGAAGAGGGGGCGCGTGGCTACACCTTC
cdr3_aa: CSVEVEEGARGYTF

clone_size: NA
d_call: NA
v_call: TRBV15
j_call: TRBJ1-6
cdr3_nt: TGTGCCACCAGCAGAGGAGGGACACCCTATAATTCACCCCTCCACTTT
cdr3_aa: CATSRGGTPYNSPLHF

clone_size: once
d_call: TRBD1
v_call: TRBV2
j_call: TRBJ2-7
cdr3_nt: TGTGCCAGCAGTGAGAGAGAAACTACTCGGGACAGGGCGTACGAGCAGTACTTC
cdr3_aa: CASSERETTRDRAYEQYF

clone_size: NA
d_call: NA
v_call: TRBV5-1
j_call: TRBJ2-1
cdr3_nt: TGCGCCAGCAGCTTGGAGGCTGTCAGGGCTACCTACAATGAGCAGTTCTTC
cdr3_aa: CASSLEAVRATYNEQFF

clone_size: NA
d_call: TRBD1
v_call: TRBV5-1
j_call: TRBJ1-1
cdr3_nt: TGCGCCAGCAGCTTGGAAGGCAGGACAGGGGGGGGCACTGAAGCTTTCTTT
cdr3_aa: CASSLEGRTGGGTEAFF

clone_size: few
d_call: NA
v_call: TRBV9
j_call: TRBJ1-1
cdr3_nt: TGTGCCAGCAGCGTAGCTTGGAACACTGAAGCTTTCTTT
cdr3_aa: CASSVAWNTEAFF

clone_size: NA
d_call: NA
v_call: TRBV30
j_call: TRBJ2-7
cdr3_nt: TGTGCCTGGAGTGTAGCCGGAGGCCGGCAGTACTTC
cdr3_aa: CAWSVAGGRQYF

clone_size: NA
d_call: NA
v_call: TRBV6-6
j_call: TRBJ1-5
cdr3_nt: TGTGCCAGCAGTCCCTATAGCAATCAGCCCCAGCATTTT
cdr3_aa: CASSPYSNQPQHF

clone_size: NA
d_call: TRBD2
v_call: TRBV29-1
j_call: TRBJ2-1
cdr3_nt: TGCAGCGTTGAATCGGCGGGAGGGCCGGGTGAGCAGTTCTTC
cdr3_aa: CSVESAGGPGEQFF

clone_size: NA
d_call: TRBD1
v_call: TRBV5-4
j_call: TRBJ1-5
cdr3_nt: TGTGCCAGCAGCCTTGACAGGGGGCCGAATCAGCCCCAGCATTTT
cdr3_aa: CASSLDRGPNQPQHF

clone_size: NA
d_call: TRBD2
v_call: TRBV18
j_call: TRBJ2-1
cdr3_nt: TGTGCCAGCTCACCCTCGACTAGCTATTCCTACAATGAGCAGTTCTTC
cdr3_aa: CASSPSTSYSYNEQFF

clone_size: few
d_call: TRBD1
v_call: TRBV27
j_call: TRBJ1-2
cdr3_nt: TGTGCCAGCAGTTCGGGACAGGAAAACTATGGCTACACCTTC
cdr3_aa: CASSSGQENYGYTF

clone_size: NA
d_call: NA
v_call: TRBV6-6
j_call: TRBJ2-7
cdr3_nt: TGTGCCAGCAGCCCCCCACAGGGTCGCGAGCAGTACTTC
cdr3_aa: CASSPPQGREQYF

clone_size: few
d_call: NA
v_call: TRBV30
j_call: TRBJ2-2
cdr3_nt: TGTGCCTGGAGTGTACTAGGAGGGGAGCTGTTTTTT
cdr3_aa: CAWSVLGGELFF

clone_size: NA
d_call: TRBD1
v_call: TRBV5-4
j_call: TRBJ1-5
cdr3_nt: TGTGCCAGCAGCGCGGGACAGGATCAGCCCCAGCATTTT
cdr3_aa: CASSAGQDQPQHF

clone_size: NA
d_call: TRBD2
v_call: TRBV4-1
j_call: TRBJ2-7
cdr3_nt: TGCGCCAGCAGCCAGCCCGTTAGCGGGAGTTACTACGAGCAGTACTTC
cdr3_aa: CASSQPVSGSYYEQYF

clone_size: NA
d_call: NA
v_call: TRBV6-5
j_call: TRBJ1-2
cdr3_nt: TGTGCCAGCAGTGAAGAGGGACTCTATGGCTACACCTTC
cdr3_aa: CASSEEGLYGYTF

clone_size: NA
d_call: TRBD1
v_call: TRBV30
j_call: TRBJ2-7
cdr3_nt: TGTGCCTGGAGTCGACAGGGGACGAGTTACGAGCAGTACTTC
cdr3_aa: CAWSRQGTSYEQYF

clone_size: NA
d_call: TRBD1
v_call: TRBV29-1
j_call: TRBJ2-3
cdr3_nt: TGCAGCGTTGAGGGACAGTCTGTCAATACGCAGTATTTT
cdr3_aa: CSVEGQSVNTQYF

clone_size: NA
d_call: TRBD2
v_call: TRBV9
j_call: TRBJ2-3
cdr3_nt: TGTGCCAGCAGCCTATCCGGGGGGGGACGGGCAGATACGCAGTATTTT
cdr3_aa: CASSLSGGGRADTQYF